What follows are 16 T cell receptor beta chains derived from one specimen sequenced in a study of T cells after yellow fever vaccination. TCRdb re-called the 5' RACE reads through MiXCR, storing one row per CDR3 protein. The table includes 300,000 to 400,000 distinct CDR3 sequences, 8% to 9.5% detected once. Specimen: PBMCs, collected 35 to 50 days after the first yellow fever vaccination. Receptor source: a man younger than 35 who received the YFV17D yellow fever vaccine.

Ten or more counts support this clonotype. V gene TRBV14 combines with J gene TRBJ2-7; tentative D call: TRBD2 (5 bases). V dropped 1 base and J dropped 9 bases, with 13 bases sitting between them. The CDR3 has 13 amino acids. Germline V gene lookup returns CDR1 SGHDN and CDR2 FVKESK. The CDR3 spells CASSQASSGGQYV. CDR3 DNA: TGTGCCAGCAGCCAAGCCTCGAGCGGCGGGCAGTACGTC.

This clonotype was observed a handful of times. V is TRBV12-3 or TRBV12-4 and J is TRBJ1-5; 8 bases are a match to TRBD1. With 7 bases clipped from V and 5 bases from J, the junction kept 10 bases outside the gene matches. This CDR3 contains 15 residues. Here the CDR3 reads CASTQGAGFYQPQHF. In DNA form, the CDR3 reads TGTGCCAGCACCCAGGGGGCGGGATTCTATCAGCCCCAGCATTTT.

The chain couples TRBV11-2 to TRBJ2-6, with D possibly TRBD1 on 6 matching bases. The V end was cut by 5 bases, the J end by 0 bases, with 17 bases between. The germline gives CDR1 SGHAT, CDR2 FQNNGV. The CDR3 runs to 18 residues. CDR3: CASSTTLQGGSGANVLTF. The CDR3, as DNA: TGTGCCAGCAGCACAACCCTACAGGGCGGCTCTGGGGCCAACGTCCTGACTTTC.

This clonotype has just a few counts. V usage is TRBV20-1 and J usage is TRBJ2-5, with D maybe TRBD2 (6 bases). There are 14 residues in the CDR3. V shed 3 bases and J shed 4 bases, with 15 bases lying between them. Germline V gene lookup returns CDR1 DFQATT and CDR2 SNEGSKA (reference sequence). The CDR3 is CSARGGGDGETQYF. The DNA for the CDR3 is TGCAGTGCTAGGGGCGGCGGGGACGGAGAGACCCAGTACTTC.

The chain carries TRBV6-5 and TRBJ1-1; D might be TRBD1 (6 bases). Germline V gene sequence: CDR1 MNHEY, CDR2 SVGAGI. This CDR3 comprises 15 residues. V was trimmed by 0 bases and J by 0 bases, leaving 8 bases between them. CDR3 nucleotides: TGTGCCAGCAGTTACTCGTCAGGGGTGAACACTGAAGCTTTCTTT. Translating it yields CASSYSSGVNTEAFF.

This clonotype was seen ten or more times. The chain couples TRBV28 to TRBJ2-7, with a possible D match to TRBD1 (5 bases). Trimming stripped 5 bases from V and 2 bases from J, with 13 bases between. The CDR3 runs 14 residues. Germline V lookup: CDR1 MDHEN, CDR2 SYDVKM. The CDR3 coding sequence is TGTGCCAGCAGTAGGCAGGGCATTCCCTACGAGCAGTACGTC. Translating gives CASSRQGIPYEQYV.

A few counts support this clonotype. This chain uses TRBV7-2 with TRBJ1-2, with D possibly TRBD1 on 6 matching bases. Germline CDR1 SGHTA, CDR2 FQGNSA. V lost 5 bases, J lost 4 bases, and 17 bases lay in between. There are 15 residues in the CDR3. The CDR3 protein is CASSQGTSPSYGYTF. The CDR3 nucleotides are TGTGCCAGCAGCCAGGGGACATCACCCTCCTATGGCTACACCTTC.

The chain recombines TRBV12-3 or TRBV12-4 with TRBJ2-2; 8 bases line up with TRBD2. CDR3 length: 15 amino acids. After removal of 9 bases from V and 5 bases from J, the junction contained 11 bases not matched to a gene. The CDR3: CASDSDSGGTGELFF. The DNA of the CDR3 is TGTGCCAGTGATAGCGACTCGGGGGGGACCGGGGAGCTGTTTTTT.

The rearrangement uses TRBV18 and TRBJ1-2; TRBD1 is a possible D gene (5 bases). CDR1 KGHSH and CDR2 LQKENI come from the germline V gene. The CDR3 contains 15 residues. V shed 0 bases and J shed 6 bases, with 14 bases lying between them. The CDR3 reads CASSPPEGRGDGYTF. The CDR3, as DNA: TGTGCCAGCTCACCACCGGAGGGGAGAGGTGATGGCTACACCTTC.

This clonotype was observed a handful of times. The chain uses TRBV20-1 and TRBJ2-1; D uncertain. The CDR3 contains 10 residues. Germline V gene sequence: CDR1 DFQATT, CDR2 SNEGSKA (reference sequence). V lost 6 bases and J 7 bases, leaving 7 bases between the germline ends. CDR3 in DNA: TGCAGTGCCGCCGAGAATGAGCAGTTCTTC. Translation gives CSAAENEQFF.

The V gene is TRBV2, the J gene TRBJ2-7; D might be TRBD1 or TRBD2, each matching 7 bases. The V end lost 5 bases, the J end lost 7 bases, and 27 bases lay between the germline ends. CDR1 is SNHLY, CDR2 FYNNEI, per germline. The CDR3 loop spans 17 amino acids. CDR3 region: CASSHSGTAGNRGEQYV. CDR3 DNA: TGTGCCAGCAGTCACAGTGGGACAGCGGGGAATCGGGGGGAGCAGTACGTC.

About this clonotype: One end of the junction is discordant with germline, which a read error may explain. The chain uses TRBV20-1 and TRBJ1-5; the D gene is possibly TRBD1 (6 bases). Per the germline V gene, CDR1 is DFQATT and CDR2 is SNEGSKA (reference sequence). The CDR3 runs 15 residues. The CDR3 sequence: CCASETGRGNQPQHF. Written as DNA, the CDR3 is TGCTGTGCTTCCGAAACAGGGCGAGGCAATCAGCCCCAGCATTTT.

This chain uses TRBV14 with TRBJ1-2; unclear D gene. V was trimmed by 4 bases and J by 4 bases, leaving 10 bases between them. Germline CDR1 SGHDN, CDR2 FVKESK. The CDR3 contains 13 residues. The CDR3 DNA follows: TGTGCCAGCAGCCTCAATAGCCTCTATGGCTACACCTTC. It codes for CASSLNSLYGYTF.

CDR3 residues: CASNIAEIFNEQFF. The CDR3 DNA is TGTGCCAGCAACATAGCGGAGATCTTCAATGAGCAGTTCTTC. The gene calls are TRBV2 and TRBJ2-1; possible D gene TRBD2, 6 bases. This CDR3 is 14 amino acids long. Germline lookup yields CDR1 SNHLY and CDR2 FYNNEI. Trimming pared 7 bases from V and 6 bases from J, leaving 16 bases between.

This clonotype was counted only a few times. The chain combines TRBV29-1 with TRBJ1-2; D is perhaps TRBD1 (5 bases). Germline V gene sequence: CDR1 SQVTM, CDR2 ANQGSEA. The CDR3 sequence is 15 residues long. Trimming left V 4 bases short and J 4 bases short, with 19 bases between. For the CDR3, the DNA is TGCAGCGTTGGCCTCAAAGGTGTGACAGTCTATGGCTACACCTTC. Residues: CSVGLKGVTVYGYTF.

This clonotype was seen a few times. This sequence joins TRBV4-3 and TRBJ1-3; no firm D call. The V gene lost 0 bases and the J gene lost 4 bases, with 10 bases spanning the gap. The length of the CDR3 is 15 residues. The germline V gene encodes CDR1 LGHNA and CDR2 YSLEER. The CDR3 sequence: CASSQDRGFGNTIYF. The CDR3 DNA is TGCGCCAGCAGCCAAGATCGAGGGTTCGGAAACACCATATATTTT.